A selection of T cell receptor beta chains follows, all from one sample in a study of blood T cells in healthy people across ages. TCRdb ran MiXCR on the 5' RACE reads and lists one entry per CDR3 protein. The table lists 700,000 or so distinct CDR3 sequences, roughly 20% of them singletons, with 22% in the top ten. The sequenced sample was blood. Every receptor here comes from a man in his 70s in good health. Both conserved end residues are part of each CDR3. A D gene is named only where the DNA matches it firmly. The size of a clone is reported for some rows only, either as once, few or many, or as a class for expanded clones.

d_gene	v_gene	abundance	j_gene	CDR3nt	CDR3aa
.	TRBV5-1	many	TRBJ1-2	TGCGCCAGCAGCTCCGGGACCAACTATGGCTACACCTTC	CASSSGTNYGYTF
.	TRBV29-1	.	TRBJ1-2	TGCAGCGTTGAAGTCGTCAGCGATGGCTACACCTTC	CSVEVVSDGYTF
TRBD1	TRBV2	.	TRBJ1-4	TGTGCCAGCAGTGCAAACTCCAGGGGGACTGAAAAACTGTTTTTT	CASSANSRGTEKLFF
TRBD1	TRBV7-9	.	TRBJ1-1	TGTGCCAGCATCAGACAGGGGAGGAGCACTGAAGCTTTCTTT	CASIRQGRSTEAFF
TRBD1	TRBV12-3/TRBV12-4	.	TRBJ1-4	TGTGCCAGTAGTTTAGCCGGGACAGGAAAAGGAAAACTGTTTTTT	CASSLAGTGKGKLFF
.	TRBV6-5	many	TRBJ1-2	TGTGCCAGCAGTTACTCTACGGGGGCGGACTATGGCTACACCTTC	CASSYSTGADYGYTF
.	TRBV20-1	few	TRBJ2-1	TGCAGTGCTATTGACTCCGCAGATCACAATGAGCAGTTCTTC	CSAIDSADHNEQFF
TRBD1	TRBV20-1	few	TRBJ1-1	TGCAGTGCTAGGGGAACAGGGGGCGGCACTGAAGCTTTCTTT	CSARGTGGGTEAFF
.	TRBV7-9	few	TRBJ2-5	TGTGCCAGCAGCTTATTCCAGCAAGAGACCCAGTACTTC	CASSLFQQETQYF
TRBD1	TRBV27	.	TRBJ1-2	TGTGCCAGCAGTTCGACAGGGAAGGGCTATGGCTACACCTTC	CASSSTGKGYGYTF
TRBD1	TRBV29-1	.	TRBJ2-5	TGCAGCGTCCGGGACAGACCTCAAGAGACCCAGTACTTC	CSVRDRPQETQYF
.	TRBV7-2	few	TRBJ2-1	TGTGCCAGCAGCTTAGGAGGTAGCGGTGCATACAATGAGCAGTTCTTC	CASSLGGSGAYNEQFF
.	TRBV6-6	many	TRBJ2-6	TGTGCCAGCAGTTACCCCGCGGGAACTGGGGCCAACGTCCTGACTTTC	CASSYPAGTGANVLTF
.	TRBV5-1	many	TRBJ2-3	TGCGCCAGCAGCTTATTCGATACGCAGTATTTT	CASSLFDTQYF
TRBD2	TRBV10-3	many	TRBJ2-3	TGTGCCATCAGTGGACTAGCTGCTAGCACGGATACGCAGTATTTT	CAISGLAASTDTQYF
.	TRBV12-5	.	TRBJ2-4	TGTGCTAGTGGTTTGAAAAACATTCAGTACTTC	CASGLKNIQYF
.	TRBV3-1	few	TRBJ1-2	TGTGCCAGCAGCCAAGGGCAGGGAGCTTATGGCTACACCTTC	CASSQGQGAYGYTF
.	TRBV7-2	.	TRBJ2-3	TGTGCCAGCAGCCGCAGACTCCGCACAGATACGCAGTATTTT	CASSRRLRTDTQYF
TRBD2	TRBV20-1	.	TRBJ2-3	TGCAGTGCCGTACTAGCGGGGGGTGCGGGCACGCAGTATTTT	CSAVLAGGAGTQYF
.	TRBV12-3/TRBV12-4	few	TRBJ1-5	TGTGCCAGCAGGCAGGGAGTACAGCCCCAGCATTTT	CASRQGVQPQHF
.	TRBV29-1	many	TRBJ2-3	TGCAGCGTCGGACTCAACACAGATACGCAGTATTTT	CSVGLNTDTQYF
TRBD1	TRBV28	few	TRBJ2-5	TGTGCCAGCAGCCCTTACTCCGACAGACAGGGCCAGTACTTC	CASSPYSDRQGQYF
.	TRBV10-3	many	TRBJ2-3	TGTGCCCTCAGGTCGGGGCCTAGCACAGATACGCAGTATTTT	CALRSGPSTDTQYF
.	TRBV3-1	few	TRBJ1-6	TGTGCCAGCAAGGAGAATTCACCCCTCCACTTT	CASKENSPLHF
.	TRBV7-9	.	TRBJ1-4	TGTGCCAGCAGCCTAGCTTCGGGGGGCAGTCATGAAAAACTGTTTTTT	CASSLASGGSHEKLFF
.	TRBV5-1	.	TRBJ1-4	TGCGCCAGCAGCTTGAAGACAGATGGAAAACTGTTTTTT	CASSLKTDGKLFF
.	TRBV20-1	few	TRBJ2-3	TGCAGTGCTAGTGTCTATGTTAGCACAGATACGCAGTATTTT	CSASVYVSTDTQYF
.	TRBV6-2/TRBV6-3	.	TRBJ1-2	TGTGCCAGCACCGGGACTCGTACTAACTATGGCTACACCTTC	CASTGTRTNYGYTF
.	TRBV28	few	TRBJ2-3	TGTGCCAGCAGTTTATTGGGGAACAGGGTAGCAGATACGCAGTATTTT	CASSLLGNRVADTQYF
.	TRBV3-1	.	TRBJ1-1	TGTGCCAGCAGCCGCATGGTGGGCACTGAAGCTTTCTTT	CASSRMVGTEAFF
.	TRBV5-5	.	TRBJ2-3	TGTACCAGCAGCTTGGAGGGGGGATTCACAGATACGCAGTATTTT	CTSSLEGGFTDTQYF
.	TRBV5-1	.	TRBJ2-7	TGCGCCAGCAGCTTTGACGGGACTCCATCCTACGAGCAGTACTTC	CASSFDGTPSYEQYF
.	TRBV18	few	TRBJ1-4	TGTGCCAGCTCACCAGGTTCGGCCGAAAAACTGTTTTTT	CASSPGSAEKLFF
TRBD2	TRBV12-3/TRBV12-4	few	TRBJ2-1	TGTGCCAGCAGGGCCGGGACTAGCGGGATCCGTTCCTACAATGAGCAGTTCTTC	CASRAGTSGIRSYNEQFF
.	TRBV9	.	TRBJ2-1	TGTGCCAGCAGCGTATCCCGTGGCTGGCGCTCCTACAATGAGCAGTTCTTC	CASSVSRGWRSYNEQFF
.	TRBV7-8	few	TRBJ1-5	TGTGCCAGCAGCTTATTAGGGGGGGCCCTCAATCAGCCCCAGCATTTT	CASSLLGGALNQPQHF
.	TRBV12-3/TRBV12-4	many	TRBJ2-1	TGTGCCAGCAGCGACCCTGCAACAGATGGCTACAATGAGCAGTTCTTC	CASSDPATDGYNEQFF
.	TRBV28	.	TRBJ2-7	TGTGCCAGCAGCCGAGGACCCGCTACCTCCTACGAGCAGTACTTC	CASSRGPATSYEQYF
.	TRBV11-2	.	TRBJ2-5	TGTGCCAGCAGCTTAAGTTCCACACGGGAGACCCAGTACTTC	CASSLSSTRETQYF
.	TRBV28	many	TRBJ2-5	TGTGCCAGCAGTTTCGAGAATTCTGAGACCCAGTACTTC	CASSFENSETQYF
TRBD2	TRBV5-1	.	TRBJ2-1	TGCGCCAGCAGCTTGGAGGCTAGCGGCTCCTACAAGGAGCAGTTCTTC	CASSLEASGSYKEQFF
TRBD2	TRBV10-1	few	TRBJ2-3	TGCGCCAGCAGTGTGACTAGCGGGGCGGGAGATACGCAGTATTTT	CASSVTSGAGDTQYF
.	TRBV12-3/TRBV12-4	many	TRBJ1-4	TGTGCCAGCAGTTTAGCGCCCAGGGGTAATGAAAAACTGTTTTTT	CASSLAPRGNEKLFF
.	TRBV19	few	TRBJ1-3	TGTGCCAGTAGTATTCAGGAGGGTAACACCATATATTTT	CASSIQEGNTIYF
.	TRBV20-1	.	TRBJ2-5	TGCAGTGCTAGGCCCGGACTACTGCAAGAGACCCAGTACTTC	CSARPGLLQETQYF
.	TRBV6-5	.	TRBJ2-7	TGTGCCAGCAGTTACTCGACCCGGATGGACGAGCAGTACTTC	CASSYSTRMDEQYF
TRBD2	TRBV6-1	.	TRBJ2-1	TGTGCCAGCAGCCCGACTAGCGGGGTTTCCTACAATGAGCAGTTCTTC	CASSPTSGVSYNEQFF
TRBD2	TRBV20-1	few	TRBJ2-3	TGCAGTGCTAGGGGGCGGGAGGGAAGAGATACGCAGTATTTT	CSARGREGRDTQYF
TRBD2	TRBV6-2/TRBV6-3	few	TRBJ2-7	TGTGCCAGCAGTTACTCGAGGCTAGCGGGGGTGGTGCAGTACTTC	CASSYSRLAGVVQYF
TRBD2	TRBV7-9	.	TRBJ2-2	TGTGCCAGCAGCTTAGCGGTAACTAGCGGGATTAAGGCGAACACCGGGGAGCTGTTTTTT	CASSLAVTSGIKANTGELFF
TRBD1	TRBV5-1	.	TRBJ1-2	TGCGCCAGCAGCTTGGTCCAGGGGGGGGATGGCTACACCTTC	CASSLVQGGDGYTF
TRBD2	TRBV28	few	TRBJ2-3	TGTGCCAGCAGTTTACTGGGACTAGCGGGAGATACGGCGCCCAGAGATACGCAGTATTTT	CASSLLGLAGDTAPRDTQYF
.	TRBV27	few	TRBJ2-3	TGTGCCAGCAGTCCCCGAGAGCGGGTATTTTCCACAGATACGCAGTATTTT	CASSPRERVFSTDTQYF
.	TRBV29-1	.	TRBJ1-2	TGCAGCGTTGAGATCCGGGGTGGTGGCTACACCTTC	CSVEIRGGGYTF
.	TRBV20-1	.	TRBJ1-1	TGCAGTGCTAGAGTCTGGCAGAACACTGAAGCTTTCTTT	CSARVWQNTEAFF
TRBD1	TRBV6-1	.	TRBJ2-7	TGTGCCAGCAGCATTGACAGGGGGCGCGACGAGCAGTACTTC	CASSIDRGRDEQYF
.	TRBV29-1	.	TRBJ1-3	TGCAGCGTTGAATACCCCATCTCTGGAAACACCATATATTTT	CSVEYPISGNTIYF
TRBD1	TRBV20-1	few	TRBJ2-7	TGCAGTGCCCTCGGACAGGGGCCACCCTACGAGCAGTACTTC	CSALGQGPPYEQYF
.	TRBV7-8	few	TRBJ2-1	TGTGCCAGCAGCTTAAGGGAGACTGCCTACAATGAGCAGTTCTTC	CASSLRETAYNEQFF
.	TRBV2	few	TRBJ2-4	TGTGCCAGCAGACCGATGGGGGGTTTTCAGTACTTC	CASRPMGGFQYF